This T cell receptor (beta chain) stems from a study of CDR3 diversity in severe acne. TCRdb itself ran the PCR reads through MiXCR, one entry per CDR3 protein. The sample holds about 100,000 distinct CDR3 sequences, 45% to 60% seen once. V was pared by 4 bases and J by 8 bases, with 14 bases between. This CDR3 is built from 14 residues. Looked up from germline, CDR1 is MGHRA and CDR2 is YSYEKL. The sequence derives from a male donor with acne. The sample comprised blood. The V call is TRBV4-1, the J call TRBJ1-4; maybe TRBD1 (6 bases). In DNA form, the CDR3 reads TGCGCCAGCAGCCCACAGGGTGGTGTCGAAAAACTGTTTTTT. It codes for CASSPQGGVEKLFF.